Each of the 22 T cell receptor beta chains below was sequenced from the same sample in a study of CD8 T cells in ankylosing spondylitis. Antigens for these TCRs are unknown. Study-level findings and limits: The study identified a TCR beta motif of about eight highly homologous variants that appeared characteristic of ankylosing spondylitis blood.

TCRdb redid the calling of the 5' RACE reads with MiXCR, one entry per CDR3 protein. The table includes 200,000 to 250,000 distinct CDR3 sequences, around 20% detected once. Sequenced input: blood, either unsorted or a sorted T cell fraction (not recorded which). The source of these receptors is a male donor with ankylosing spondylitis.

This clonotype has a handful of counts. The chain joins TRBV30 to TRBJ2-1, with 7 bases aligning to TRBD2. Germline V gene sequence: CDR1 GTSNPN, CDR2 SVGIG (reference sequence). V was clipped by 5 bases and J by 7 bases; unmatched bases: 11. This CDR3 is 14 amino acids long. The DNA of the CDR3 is TGTGCCTGGGACGCCCCGGGGCGGGAGAATGAGCAGTTCTTC. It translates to CAWDAPGRENEQFF. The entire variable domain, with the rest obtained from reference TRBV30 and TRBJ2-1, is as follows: SQTIHQWPATLVQPVGSPLSLECTVEGTSNPNLYWYRQAAGRGLQLLFYSVGIGQISSEVPQNLSASRPQDRQFILSSKKLLLSDSGFYLCAWDAPGRENEQFFGPGTRLTVL.

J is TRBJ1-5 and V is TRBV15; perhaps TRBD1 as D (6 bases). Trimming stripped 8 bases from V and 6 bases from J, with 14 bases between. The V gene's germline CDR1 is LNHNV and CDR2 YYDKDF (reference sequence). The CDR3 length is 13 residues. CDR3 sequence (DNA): TGTGCCACCGCACTGGGGGGCTCTCAGCCCCAGCATTTT. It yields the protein CATALGGSQPQHF.

The CDR3 sequence is CASSLAFGASNQPQHF. For the CDR3, the DNA is TGTGCCAGCAGTTTAGCGTTTGGGGCGAGCAATCAGCCCCAGCATTTT. The chain links TRBV12-3 or TRBV12-4 to TRBJ1-5; a possible D gene is TRBD1 (5 bases). This CDR3 contains 16 residues. Trimming shortened V by 0 bases and J by 1 base, and 10 bases separated the two germline ends.

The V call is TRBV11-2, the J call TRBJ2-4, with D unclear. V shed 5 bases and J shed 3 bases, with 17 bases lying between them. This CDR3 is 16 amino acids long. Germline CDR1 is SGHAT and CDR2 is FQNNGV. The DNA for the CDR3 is TGTGCCAGCAGCCCCAGCCACCTCTCGGTCAAAAACATTCAGTACTTC. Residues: CASSPSHLSVKNIQYF.

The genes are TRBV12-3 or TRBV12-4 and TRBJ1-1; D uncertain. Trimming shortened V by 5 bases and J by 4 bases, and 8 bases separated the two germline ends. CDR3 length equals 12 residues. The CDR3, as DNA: TGTGCCAGCAGTCCTATGGGCACTGAAGCTTTCTTT. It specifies CASSPMGTEAFF.

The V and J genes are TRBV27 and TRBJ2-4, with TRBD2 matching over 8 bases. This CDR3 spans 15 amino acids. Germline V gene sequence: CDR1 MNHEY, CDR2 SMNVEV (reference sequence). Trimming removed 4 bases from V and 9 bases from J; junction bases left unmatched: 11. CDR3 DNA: TGTGCCAGCAGTTCGACTAGCGCCTCCCCATTCATTCAGTACTTC. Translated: CASSSTSASPFIQYF.

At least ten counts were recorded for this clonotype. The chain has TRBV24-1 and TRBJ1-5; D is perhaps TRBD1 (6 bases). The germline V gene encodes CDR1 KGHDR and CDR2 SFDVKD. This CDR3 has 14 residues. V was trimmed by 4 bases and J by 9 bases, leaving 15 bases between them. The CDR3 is CATSDRTEDRPQHF. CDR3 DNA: TGTGCCACCAGTGACCGGACAGAGGATCGGCCCCAGCATTTT.

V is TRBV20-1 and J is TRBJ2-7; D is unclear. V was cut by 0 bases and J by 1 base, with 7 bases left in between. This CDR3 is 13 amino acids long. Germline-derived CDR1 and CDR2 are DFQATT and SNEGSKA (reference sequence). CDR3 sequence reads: CSARDGVSYEQYF. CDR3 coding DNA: TGCAGTGCTAGAGATGGGGTATCCTACGAGCAGTACTTC.

The CDR3 is CASGSGTGNPSGGYTF. CDR3 in DNA: TGCGCCAGCGGCTCCGGGACAGGAAACCCTTCGGGTGGCTACACCTTC. The rearrangement joins TRBV4-1 to TRBJ1-2, with 8 bases that match TRBD1. The junction had 18 bases not matched to a gene; V was cut back by 8 bases and J by 7 bases. Germline V gives CDR1 MGHRA, CDR2 YSYEKL. The CDR3 extends over 16 amino acids.

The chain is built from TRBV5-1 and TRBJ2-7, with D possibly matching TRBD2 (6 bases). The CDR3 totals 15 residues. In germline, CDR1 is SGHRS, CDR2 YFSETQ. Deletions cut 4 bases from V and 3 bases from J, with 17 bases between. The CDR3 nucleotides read TGCGCCAGCAGCATCACGGAGGGCCTTTACTACGAGCAGTACTTC. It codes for CASSITEGLYYEQYF.

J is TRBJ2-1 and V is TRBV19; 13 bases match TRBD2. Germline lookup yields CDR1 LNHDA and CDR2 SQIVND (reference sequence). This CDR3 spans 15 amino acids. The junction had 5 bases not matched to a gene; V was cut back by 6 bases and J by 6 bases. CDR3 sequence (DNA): TGTGCCAGTAGACTGACTAGCGGGGGGACCAATGAGCAGTTCTTC. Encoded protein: CASRLTSGGTNEQFF.

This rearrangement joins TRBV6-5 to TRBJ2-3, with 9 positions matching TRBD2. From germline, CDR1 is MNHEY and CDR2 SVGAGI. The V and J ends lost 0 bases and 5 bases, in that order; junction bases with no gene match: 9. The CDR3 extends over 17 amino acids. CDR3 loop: CASSYSGLAGPGDTQYF. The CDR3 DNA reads TGTGCCAGCAGTTACTCAGGGCTAGCGGGGCCGGGAGATACGCAGTATTTT.

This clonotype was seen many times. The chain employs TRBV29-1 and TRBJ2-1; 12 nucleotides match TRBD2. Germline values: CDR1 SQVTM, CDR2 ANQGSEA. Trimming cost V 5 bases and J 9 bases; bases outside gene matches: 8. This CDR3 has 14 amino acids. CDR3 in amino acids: CSVLGLAGFPEQFF. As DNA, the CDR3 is TGCAGCGTTCTCGGACTAGCGGGGTTTCCTGAGCAGTTCTTC.

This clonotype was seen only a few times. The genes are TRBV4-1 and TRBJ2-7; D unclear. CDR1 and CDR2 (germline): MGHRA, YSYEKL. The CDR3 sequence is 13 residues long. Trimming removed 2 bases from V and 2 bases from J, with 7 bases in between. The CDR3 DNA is TGCGCCAGCAGCCAACCCCCTACCTACGAGCAGTACTTC. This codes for CASSQPPTYEQYF.

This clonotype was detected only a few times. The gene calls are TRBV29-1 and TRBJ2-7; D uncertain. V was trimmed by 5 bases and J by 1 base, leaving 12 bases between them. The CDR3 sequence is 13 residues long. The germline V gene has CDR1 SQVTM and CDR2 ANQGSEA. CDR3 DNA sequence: TGCAGCGTTATCGGCCGAGGTTCCTACGAGCAGTACTTC. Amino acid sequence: CSVIGRGSYEQYF.

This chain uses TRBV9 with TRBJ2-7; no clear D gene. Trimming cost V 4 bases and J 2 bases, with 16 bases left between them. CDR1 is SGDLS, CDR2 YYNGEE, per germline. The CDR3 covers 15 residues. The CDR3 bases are TGTGCCAGCAGCTATGGACCGCTTAACCCCTACGAGCAGTACTTC. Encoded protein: CASSYGPLNPYEQYF.

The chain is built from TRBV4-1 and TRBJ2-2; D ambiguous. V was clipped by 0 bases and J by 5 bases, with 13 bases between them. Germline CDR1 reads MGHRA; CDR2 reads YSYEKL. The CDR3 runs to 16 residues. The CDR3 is CASSQDAALATGELFF. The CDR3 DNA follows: TGCGCCAGCAGCCAAGACGCTGCGCTCGCAACCGGGGAGCTGTTTTTT.

The CDR3 DNA is TGCAGTGCTAGTTTTCCGGGCTCCGATACGCAGTATTTT. It specifies CSASFPGSDTQYF. The V call is TRBV20-1, the J call TRBJ2-3; the D is unclear. CDR3 length: 13 amino acids. The V and J ends lost 3 bases and 6 bases respectively, with 13 bases between them. CDR1 DFQATT and CDR2 SNEGSKA come from the germline V gene (reference sequence).

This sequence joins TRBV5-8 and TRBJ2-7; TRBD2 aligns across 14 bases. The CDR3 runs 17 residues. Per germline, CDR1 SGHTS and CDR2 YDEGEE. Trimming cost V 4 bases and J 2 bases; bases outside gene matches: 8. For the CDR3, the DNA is TGTGCCAGCAGCGCTGGGACTAGCGGGAGTAGCCCCTACGAGCAGTACTTC. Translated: CASSAGTSGSSPYEQYF.

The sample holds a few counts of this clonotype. CDR3 coding DNA: TGTGCCAGCAGTTGGACAGGGAGTCCTAACTATGGCTACACCTTC. Protein sequence: CASSWTGSPNYGYTF. The genes are TRBV27 and TRBJ1-2; 8 bases agree with TRBD1. Per germline, CDR1 MNHEY and CDR2 SMNVEV (reference sequence). The CDR3 spans 15 residues. V was clipped by 4 bases and J by 0 bases; unmatched bases: 4.

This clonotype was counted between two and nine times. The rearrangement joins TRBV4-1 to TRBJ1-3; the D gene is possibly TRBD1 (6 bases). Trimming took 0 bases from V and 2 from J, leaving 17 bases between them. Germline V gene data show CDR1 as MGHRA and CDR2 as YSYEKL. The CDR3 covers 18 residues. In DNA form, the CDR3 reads TGCGCCAGCAGCCAAGATGGGATCAACAGGGACGCTGGAAACACCATATATTTT. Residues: CASSQDGINRDAGNTIYF.

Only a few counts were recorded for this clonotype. In nucleotides, the CDR3 is TGTGCCAGCAGCCAGCGGACAAGTTGGACTGAAGCTTTCTTT. Its translation is CASSQRTSWTEAFF. J is TRBJ1-1 and V is TRBV5-4; TRBD1 is a possible D gene (5 bases). Trimming removed 4 bases from V and 5 bases from J, with 15 bases in between. Germline loops: CDR1 SGHNT, CDR2 YYREEE (reference sequence). The CDR3 sequence is 14 residues long.